The clone carrying this T cell receptor (beta chain) was counted between two and nine times. Its antigen is still unknown. The V end was cut by 2 bases, the J end by 1 base, with 11 bases between. CDR1 and CDR2 from the germline V gene are PRHDT and FYEKMQ (reference sequence). This CDR3 comprises 15 residues. 13 Jbeta primers and 60 Vbeta primers were used for the PCR. The data were produced by immunoSEQ multiplex PCR, yet TCRdb's version contains in-frame clones alone and is incomplete. Of around 150,000 clones listed, around 76% are singletons. The sample originates from a study of cytomegalovirus exposure and HLA in healthy donors. Study-wide results and limits: The study assumed roughly uniform donor sequencing depth for presence/absence analyses. Certain indistinguishable V segments, among them TRBV6-2 and TRBV6-3, were excluded. A missense variant in DCLRE1C was later tied to TCR beta V- and J-gene trimming.

The sequence came from a man aged 35 to 55 in good health and CMV-seropositive. Sequences were obtained from PBMCs. The V gene is TRBV13, the J gene TRBJ1-2, with no clear D. The CDR3 loop reads CASSLPVGLNYGYTF. As DNA, the CDR3 is TGTGCCAGCAGCTTACCAGTTGGCCTTAACTATGGCTACACCTTC.